Listed here are 23 T cell receptor beta chains from one sample, sequenced in a study of response to subunit inactivated influenza vaccine. From the RT-PCR reads, TCRdb called clonotypes with MiXCR, one entry per CDR3 protein. The sample includes about 520,000 distinct CDR3 sequences, roughly 23% seen only once; the top ten take under 2.5%. Source: CD4+ T cells sorted from PBMCs, taken roughly 5 days after vaccination. The receptors were gathered from a man aged 45-60 years who received an inactivated influenza vaccine.

The chain links TRBV29-1 to TRBJ2-3; 8 nucleotides align to TRBD1. Germline V CDR1 and CDR2: SQVTM, ANQGSEA. V lost 6 bases to trimming and J lost 4 bases; unmatched junction nucleotides: 9. The CDR3 loop spans 14 amino acids. CDR3 bases: TGCAGCGTCCCCCAGGGGGCGCGGTCAGATACGCAGTATTTT. The encoded protein is CSVPQGARSDTQYF.

This clonotype was seen a handful of times. This chain uses TRBV7-2 with TRBJ1-1; D perhaps matches TRBD1 (5 bases). Trimming removed 3 bases at V and 6 bases at J, with 11 bases between. The CDR3 covers 13 residues. CDR1 and CDR2 from the germline V gene are SGHTA and FQGNSA. As DNA, the CDR3 is TGTGCCAGCAGCTTGAGGGGTTCTTCTGAAGCTTTCTTT. Translated, it gives CASSLRGSSEAFF.

As regards this clonotype: At one end the junction does not follow the germline gene, possibly because of a read error. The V and J genes are TRBV20-1 and TRBJ2-5; D is perhaps TRBD2 (7 bases). Germline V gene lookup returns CDR1 DFQATT and CDR2 SNEGSKA (reference sequence). CDR3 length equals 14 residues. CDR3 sequence reads: CSARGGHKLEAQYF. CDR3 DNA sequence: TGCAGTGCTAGGGGGGGGCACAAGTTAGAGGCCCAGTACTTC.

This clonotype was detected a few times. The J gene is TRBJ2-7, the V gene TRBV4-1, with D hard to call. V lost 1 base, J lost 5 bases, and 18 bases lay in between. This CDR3 is 16 amino acids long. Germline loops: CDR1 MGHRA, CDR2 YSYEKL. The CDR3 region has the DNA TGCGCCAGCAGCCAAGTTGTTGGCAGGAAGCCTAACGAGCAGTACTTC. Its protein product is CASSQVVGRKPNEQYF.

This chain links TRBV5-1 with TRBJ2-5; D is uncertain. The CDR3 extends over 14 amino acids. CDR1 is SGHRS, CDR2 YFSETQ, per germline. V was pared by 7 bases and J by 4 bases, with 17 bases between. The CDR3 DNA is TGCGCCAGCGATCTCATTGGGGTTGGAGAGACCCAGTACTTC. Translation: CASDLIGVGETQYF.

The J gene is TRBJ2-5, the V gene TRBV5-6; 10 bases line up with TRBD2. V was clipped by 0 bases and J by 4 bases; unmatched bases: 6. The germline V gene has CDR1 SGHDT and CDR2 YYEEEE. The CDR3 totals 16 residues. CDR3 in amino acids: CASSLGSGRNGETQYF. CDR3 in DNA: TGTGCCAGCAGCTTGGGTAGCGGGAGGAACGGAGAGACCCAGTACTTC. The whole variable domain, filled in from reference TRBV5-6 and TRBJ2-5, reads DAGVTQSPTHLIKTRGQQVTLRCSPKSGHDTVSWYQQALGQGPQFIFQYYEEEERQRGNFPDRFSGHQFPNYSSELNVNALLLGDSALYLCASSLGSGRNGETQYFGPGTRLLVL.

This clonotype was detected only a few times. CDR3: CASSPVGRDQETQYF. In DNA, the CDR3 is TGTGCCAGCAGCCCCGTGGGGCGGGACCAAGAGACCCAGTACTTC. This chain connects TRBV12-3 or TRBV12-4 to TRBJ2-5, with D perhaps given as TRBD1 or TRBD2 (5 bases each). Trimming removed 6 bases from V and 0 bases from J, with 14 bases in between. There are 15 residues in the CDR3.

This chain joins TRBV20-1 and TRBJ2-2; 8 bases are a match to TRBD1. Germline V gives CDR1 DFQATT, CDR2 SNEGSKA (reference sequence). The CDR3 is 14 amino acids. Losses at the gene ends were 2 bases for V and 5 bases for J; bases not matched to a gene: 4. The CDR3 DNA reads as TGCAGTGCTAGAACAAACAGGGGGACCGGGGAGCTGTTTTTT. Translating it yields CSARTNRGTGELFF.

This rearrangement joins TRBV5-1 to TRBJ2-1; D may be TRBD1 (5 bases). This CDR3 contains 13 residues. Per the germline V gene, CDR1 is SGHRS and CDR2 is YFSETQ. The ends were cut back, 0 bases at V and 12 bases at J, with 13 bases in the middle. CDR3 nucleotides: TGCGCCAGCAGCTTGGGGGGCCAAGTGAGGCAGTTCTTC. Encoded protein: CASSLGGQVRQFF.

The CDR3 DNA sequence: TGCAGCGTTGAGGTCGGACAGAGCTCCTACGAGCAGTACTTC. Protein: CSVEVGQSSYEQYF. This chain links TRBV29-1 with TRBJ2-7; perhaps TRBD1 as D (6 bases). Trimming took off 3 bases at V and 0 bases at J, with 12 bases between the two ends. There are 14 residues in the CDR3. The germline CDR1 and CDR2 sequences are SQVTM and ANQGSEA.

This clonotype was seen repeatedly, ten times or more. CDR3 region: CASSSLAGLEQFF. Here the CDR3 DNA reads TGTGCCAGCAGCTCCCTCGCGGGACTAGAGCAGTTCTTC. The rearrangement uses TRBV7-2 and TRBJ2-1; the match to TRBD2 covers 7 bases. After removal of 4 bases from V and 10 bases from J, the junction contained 7 bases not matched to a gene. From germline, CDR1 is SGHTA and CDR2 FQGNSA. The CDR3 sequence is 13 residues long.

The genes are TRBV11-1 and TRBJ2-3; 14 positions match TRBD2. Unmatched junction bases numbered 10, after V lost 6 bases and J lost 2 bases. The CDR3 contains 18 residues. Germline CDR1 and CDR2: SGHAT and FQDESV (reference sequence). The CDR3 here is CASSPAGTSGGLTDTQYF. In DNA, the CDR3 is TGTGCCAGCAGTCCCGCCGGGACTAGCGGGGGACTCACAGATACGCAGTATTTT.

A few counts support this clonotype. The chain employs TRBV10-3 and TRBJ2-4; TRBD1 is a possible D gene (6 bases). Germline V gene sequence: CDR1 ENHRY, CDR2 SYGVKD. Trimming left V 9 bases short and J 5 bases short, with 11 bases between. The CDR3 loop spans 12 amino acids. The CDR3 DNA reads TGTGCCATAGGGGGTAGCGAAAACATTCAGTACTTC. As protein: CAIGGSENIQYF.

The chain links TRBV9 to TRBJ2-3; D may be TRBD2 (7 bases). Trimming left V 7 bases short and J 4 bases short, with 22 bases between. This CDR3 spans 16 amino acids. Germline V gives CDR1 SGDLS, CDR2 YYNGEE. In DNA form, the CDR3 reads TGTGCCAGCTCGGAGGGGGGGGAGGGCCACGCAGATACGCAGTATTTT. Translated: CASSEGGEGHADTQYF.

The genes are TRBV28 and TRBJ2-7; D is unresolved. Looked up from germline, CDR1 is MDHEN and CDR2 is SYDVKM. Trimming took 5 bases from V and 3 from J, leaving 11 bases between them. The CDR3 sequence is 13 residues long. In DNA form, the CDR3 reads TGTGCCAGCAGTCGGTCCGACCTCTACGAGCAGTACTTC. Protein product: CASSRSDLYEQYF.

The rearrangement joins TRBV6-5 to TRBJ2-7; 7 bases are shared with TRBD1. Germline CDR1 and CDR2: MNHEY and SVGAGI. V was clipped by 2 bases and J by 4 bases; unmatched bases: 8. CDR3 size: 15 residues. CDR3 bases: TGTGCCAGCAGTTACAGACAGGGAAGAAGTTACGAGCAGTACTTC. Its protein product is CASSYRQGRSYEQYF.

The rearrangement joins TRBV28 to TRBJ2-5; 8 positions agree with TRBD1. Germline CDR1 is MDHEN and CDR2 is SYDVKM. This CDR3 comprises 15 residues. The V gene end was trimmed by 6 bases and the J gene end by 7 bases; junction bases not matched to a gene: 13. The DNA for the CDR3 is TGTGCCAGCAGCAGATACTCGGACAGGGAAGGGACCCAGTACTTC. Protein sequence: CASSRYSDREGTQYF.

This clonotype was seen a handful of times. The J gene is TRBJ2-2, the V gene TRBV5-1; D gene uncertain. This CDR3 comprises 14 residues. Trimming cost V 0 bases and J 1 base, with 4 bases left between them. Per germline, CDR1 SGHRS and CDR2 YFSETQ. This CDR3 is CASSLVQNTGELFF. In DNA form, the CDR3 reads TGCGCCAGCAGCTTGGTCCAGAACACCGGGGAGCTGTTTTTT.

The CDR3 DNA follows: TGTGCCAGCAGCTATCGGACAGGGAGGGAAGAGCAGTACTTC. This codes for CASSYRTGREEQYF. The chain employs TRBV7-9 and TRBJ2-7; D may be TRBD1 (8 bases). Germline V gives CDR1 SEHNR, CDR2 FQNEAQ (reference sequence). CDR3 length: 14 residues. The V and J ends lost 4 bases and 7 bases respectively, with 17 bases between them.

Here the CDR3 DNA reads TGTGCCAGCAGTGACAACAGGGTGGGTGAGCAGTTCTTC. Encoded protein: CASSDNRVGEQFF. The chain recombines TRBV6-1 with TRBJ2-1, with D possibly TRBD1 on 6 matching bases. With 3 bases removed from V and 9 bases from J, the gap between germline ends came to 12 bases. In germline, CDR1 is MNHNS, CDR2 SASEGT. This CDR3 comprises 13 residues.

This clonotype was counted between two and nine times. The rearrangement links TRBV5-1 to TRBJ2-5, with D tentatively TRBD1 (6 bases). The V and J ends lost 0 bases and 7 bases respectively, with 16 bases between them. The CDR3 extends over 15 amino acids. Germline CDR1 SGHRS, CDR2 YFSETQ. The CDR3 DNA sequence: TGCGCCAGCAGCTTGGAAGGGGGTCCTAAGTTGACCCAGTACTTC. Translating it yields CASSLEGGPKLTQYF.

The genes are TRBV12-3 or TRBV12-4 and TRBJ2-2; D call uncertain. The CDR3 extends over 13 amino acids. Trimming removed 2 bases at V and 4 bases at J, with 5 bases between. The CDR3 DNA is TGTGCCAGCAGTTTACCCGTCACCGGGGAGCTGTTTTTT. Its translation is CASSLPVTGELFF.

The V gene is TRBV20-1, the J gene TRBJ2-1; 7 bases are shared with TRBD2. Germline V gene data show CDR1 as DFQATT and CDR2 as SNEGSKA (reference sequence). The CDR3 loop spans 15 amino acids. J was trimmed by 7 bases and V by 0 bases; bases with no gene match: 9. The CDR3 DNA sequence: TGCAGTGCTAGAGATGCTAGCGGAGTGGGAAATGAGCAGTTCTTC. Translation gives CSARDASGVGNEQFF.